This TCR beta chain came from a study of neurological immune-mediated disorders. The cDNA was synthesized by means of template-switch 5'RACE, which was carried out with 10-nucleotide random UMIs. TCRdb reprocessed the 5' RACE reads via MiXCR and lists one record per CDR3 protein. The table records 35,000 to 50,000 distinct CDR3 sequences, about 2.5% of them present only once. This CDR3 region has 13 residues. Germline loops: CDR1 SGHDT, CDR2 YYEEEE. This clonotype was detected only a few times. A much larger clonotype is one base distant, so this may be a read error. This sequence was found in a man aged 50 to 60 with multiple sclerosis. Material for sequencing was PBMCs. J is TRBJ1-5 and V is TRBV5-6; D gene ambiguous. CDR3 region: CASSFRSNQPQNF. The CDR3 DNA sequence: TGTGCCAGCAGCTTCCGGAGCAATCAGCCCCAGAATTTT.